This passage covers 12 T cell receptor beta chains from one sample sequenced in a study of blood T cell repertoires in COVID-19. Some clones are missing from TCRdb's copy, which holds only in-frame ones; the method was immunoSEQ multiplex PCR. Here the sample spans a few hundred thousand clones, 85% to 90% being singletons. The source material was peripheral blood. The receptors originated from a woman aged 40 to 55 with acute or convalescent COVID-19.

The gene calls are TRBV5-6 and TRBJ2-1; a weak D match, TRBD2 (6 bases). V was shortened by 3 bases and J by 10 bases, with 17 bases between the two germline ends. Per germline, CDR1 SGHDT and CDR2 YYEEEE. The CDR3 has 14 amino acids. As DNA, the CDR3 is TGTGCCAGCAGCTCTCCCCTCGGGGGAGGCGAGCAGTTCTTC. This codes for CASSSPLGGGEQFF. The full variable domain, with the rest looked up from reference TRBV5-6 and TRBJ2-1, is DAGVTQSPTHLIKTRGQQVTLRCSPKSGHDTVSWYQQALGQGPQFIFQYYEEEERQRGNFPDRFSGHQFPNYSSELNVNALLLGDSALYLCASSSPLGGGEQFFGPGTRLTVL.

The chain couples TRBV10-1 to TRBJ1-1; 7 nucleotides align to TRBD1. J lost 3 bases, V lost 3 bases, and 7 bases had no gene match. The CDR3 has 15 amino acids. Germline V lookup: CDR1 WNHNN, CDR2 SYGVQD (reference sequence). CDR3 nucleotide sequence: TGCGCCAGCAGTGAAGGAAGGCAGGGGGACACTGAAGCTTTCTTT. Translated, it gives CASSEGRQGDTEAFF.

The chain uses TRBV27 and TRBJ1-6; D perhaps matches TRBD1 (6 bases). The germline V gene has CDR1 MNHEY and CDR2 SMNVEV (reference sequence). The V end lost 4 bases, the J end lost 5 bases, and 24 bases lay between the germline ends. The CDR3 runs to 19 residues. CDR3 protein: CASSSRVGRGGFNNSPLHF. CDR3 sequence (DNA): TGTGCCAGCAGTTCTCGAGTGGGAAGGGGGGGCTTTAATAATTCACCCCTCCACTTT.

The chain has TRBV5-8 and TRBJ1-2, with 7 bases matching TRBD1. Trimming removed 4 bases from V and 7 bases from J; junction bases left unmatched: 16. CDR1 is SGHTS, CDR2 YDEGEE, per germline. There are 16 residues in the CDR3. Here the CDR3 reads CASSDLPGQSLGGYTF. DNA of the CDR3: TGTGCCAGCAGCGACTTACCGGGACAGAGTTTGGGTGGCTACACCTTC.

The chain recombines TRBV2 with TRBJ1-2; D ambiguous. Trimming stripped 2 bases from V and 8 bases from J, with 15 bases between. Germline V gives CDR1 SNHLY, CDR2 FYNNEI. This CDR3 contains 14 residues. In DNA, the CDR3 is TGTGCCAGCAGTGAAAGATCGGGGTGGGTCGGCTACACCTTC. This translates into CASSERSGWVGYTF.

V gene TRBV5-1 combines with J gene TRBJ2-1; perhaps TRBD2 as D (5 bases). The V end lost 4 bases, the J end lost 7 bases, and 15 bases lay between the germline ends. The CDR3 is made up of 14 amino acids. Germline CDR1 reads SGHRS; CDR2 reads YFSETQ. The CDR3 here is CASSPTGITNEQFF. As DNA, the CDR3 is TGCGCCAGCAGCCCCACCGGGATCACGAATGAGCAGTTCTTC. Supplemented by reference TRBV5-1 and TRBJ2-1, the full variable domain reads KAGVTQTPRYLIKTRGQQVTLSCSPISGHRSVSWYQQTPGQGLQFLFEYFSETQRNKGNFPGRFSGRQFSNSRSEMNVSTLELGDSALYLCASSPTGITNEQFFGPGTRLTVL.

V gene TRBV11-2 combines with J gene TRBJ1-1; tentatively, D is TRBD1 (6 bases). The CDR3 is 16 residues long. V lost 5 bases to trimming and J lost 3 bases, with 19 bases between them. From germline, CDR1 is SGHAT and CDR2 FQNNGV. CDR3 protein: CASSPIKTGRDTEAFF. The CDR3 DNA follows: TGTGCCAGCAGCCCCATTAAAACAGGGAGGGACACTGAAGCTTTCTTT.

CDR3 DNA sequence: TGCGCCAGCAGCTTGGAAGCCGGGACAGGGGATTCACCCCTCCACTTT. Protein product: CASSLEAGTGDSPLHF. The chain uses TRBV5-1 and TRBJ1-6; 10 nucleotides align to TRBD1. The junction had 5 bases not matched to a gene; V was cut back by 0 bases and J by 8 bases. Germline V gene lookup returns CDR1 SGHRS and CDR2 YFSETQ. This CDR3 contains 16 residues.

This sequence joins TRBV29-1 and TRBJ1-3; no definite D call. Per the germline V gene, CDR1 is SQVTM and CDR2 is ANQGSEA. V dropped 3 bases and J dropped 4 bases, with 10 bases sitting between them. This CDR3 has 13 amino acids. CDR3 nucleotide sequence: TGCAGCGTTGACGTAGGGAGCGGAAACACCATATATTTT. Translation gives CSVDVGSGNTIYF.

This chain connects TRBV24-1 to TRBJ2-2; TRBD1 agrees at 7 bases. The CDR3 contains 16 residues. J was trimmed by 3 bases and V by 0 bases; bases with no gene match: 3. Germline assignment: CDR1 KGHDR and CDR2 SFDVKD. This CDR3 is CATSDLKQGDTGELFF. The CDR3 nucleotides are TGTGCCACCAGTGATTTGAAGCAGGGGGACACCGGGGAGCTGTTTTTT.

This chain joins TRBV7-3 and TRBJ2-2; the match to TRBD2 covers 8 bases. Germline V gene lookup returns CDR1 SGHTA and CDR2 FQGTGA. The ends lost 6 bases at V and 5 bases at J; junction bases unmatched: 8. The CDR3 loop spans 15 amino acids. The CDR3 region has the DNA TGTGCCAGCAGGGGTGCGGGACTAGTGACCGGGGAGCTGTTTTTT. This encodes CASRGAGLVTGELFF.

The rearrangement joins TRBV2 to TRBJ2-1; 9 bases are shared with TRBD1. CDR1 is SNHLY and CDR2 is FYNNEI in the germline V gene. V lost 6 bases and J lost 9; bases outside the gene matches: 9. CDR3 size: 14 residues. CDR3 loop: CASRRGTGQGEQFF. Written as DNA, the CDR3 is TGTGCCAGCAGGAGGGGGACAGGGCAGGGTGAGCAGTTCTTC.